These 11 T cell receptor beta chains were all obtained from the same sample, sequenced in a study of shared clonotypes between healthy human individuals. The assay was immunoSEQ multiplex PCR, and TCRdb's table has in-frame clones only and misses some. Of about 490,000 clones in the sample, 70% to 80% are singletons; the top ten hold over 10%. Sequenced input: PBMCs. The receptor source for this set is a woman between 40 and 50 years old in good health. Some clones in this sample may be carry-over from other donors' samples.

This clone showed up just a few times. The gene calls are TRBV29-1 and TRBJ2-3, with 8 nucleotides matching TRBD2. The CDR3 length is 17 residues. CDR1 SQVTM and CDR2 ANQGSEA come from the germline V gene. V lost 1 base to trimming and J lost 1 base; unmatched junction nucleotides: 10. CDR3 in DNA: TGCAGCGTTGAAGCCCCTCGGACTAGCTCCGGCACAGATACGCAGTATTTT. It is translated as CSVEAPRTSSGTDTQYF.

V gene TRBV15 combines with J gene TRBJ1-5, with 7 bases that match TRBD1. Germline lookup yields CDR1 LNHNV and CDR2 YYDKDF (reference sequence). The CDR3 length is 15 residues. V trimming: 6 bases; J trimming: 4 bases; junction bases outside the gene matches: 9. Here the CDR3 DNA reads TGTGCCACCAGAGGGGGGGGACAGCGAAATCAGCCCCAGCATTTT. It encodes CATRGGGQRNQPQHF.

The chain has TRBV6-5 and TRBJ1-6; the D is unclear. CDR1 is MNHEY, CDR2 SVGAGI, per germline. The CDR3 has 11 residues. V was shortened by 8 bases and J by 11 bases, with 10 bases between the two germline ends. CDR3 region: CASGPTTPLHF. For the CDR3, the DNA is TGTGCCAGCGGGCCGACAACACCCCTCCACTTT.

The chain has TRBV7-9 and TRBJ2-3; D gene uncertain. CDR1 and CDR2 (germline): SEHNR, FQNEAQ (reference sequence). The V end was cut by 0 bases, the J end by 4 bases, with 5 bases between. The CDR3 is made up of 13 amino acids. The CDR3 nucleotides are TGTGCCAGCAGCTTAGCGGGGTCAGATACGCAGTATTTT. This sequence encodes CASSLAGSDTQYF.

CDR3 sequence reads: CACGEETQYF. The CDR3 region has the DNA TGTGCCTGCGGGGAAGAGACCCAGTACTTC. The chain uses TRBV30 and TRBJ2-5, with a weak D call TRBD2 (5 bases). Trimming shortened V by 6 bases and J by 3 bases, and 5 bases separated the two germline ends. Germline CDR1 and CDR2: GTSNPN and SVGIG (reference sequence). This CDR3 region has 10 residues.

The chain recombines TRBV7-9 with TRBJ1-1, with unresolved D. The CDR3 runs 15 residues. Trimming shortened V by 5 bases and J by 3 bases, and 16 bases separated the two germline ends. Germline loops: CDR1 SEHNR, CDR2 FQNEAQ (reference sequence). The CDR3 loop reads CASSNGVQGYTEAFF. DNA for the CDR3: TGTGCCAGCAGCAATGGGGTACAAGGCTACACTGAAGCTTTCTTT.

The gene calls are TRBV5-1 and TRBJ1-1; a weak D match, TRBD1 (6 bases). There are 13 residues in the CDR3. Germline V gene sequence: CDR1 SGHRS, CDR2 YFSETQ. V was cut by 4 bases and J by 1 base, with 8 bases left in between. CDR3 DNA sequence: TGCGCCAGCAGCGAGACAGGGAACACTGAAGCTTTCTTT. Translation: CASSETGNTEAFF. Supplemented by reference TRBV5-1 and TRBJ1-1, the full variable domain reads KAGVTQTPRYLIKTRGQQVTLSCSPISGHRSVSWYQQTPGQGLQFLFEYFSETQRNKGNFPGRFSGRQFSNSRSEMNVSTLELGDSALYLCASSETGNTEAFFGQGTRLTVV.

This clone showed up just a few times. This same CDR3 is encoded by further DNA sequences in the sample. The chain joins TRBV5-6 to TRBJ1-1; D may be TRBD1 (6 bases). CDR1 and CDR2 from the germline V gene are SGHDT and YYEEEE. V lost 4 bases and J 0 bases, leaving 10 bases between the germline ends. The CDR3 totals 14 residues. CDR3 sequence reads: CASSLGHLNTEAFF. The CDR3 bases are TGTGCCAGCAGCCTGGGACACCTGAACACTGAAGCTTTCTTT.

V and J are TRBV12-5 and TRBJ2-3, with D perhaps matching TRBD1 (6 bases). V dropped 6 bases and J dropped 3 bases, with 13 bases sitting between them. The germline CDR1 and CDR2 sequences are LGHNT and FRNRAP. The CDR3 runs to 14 residues. CDR3 loop: CASGPGTPTDTQYF. The CDR3 DNA reads as TGTGCTAGTGGACCCGGGACACCGACAGATACGCAGTATTTT.

V usage is TRBV28 and J usage is TRBJ2-7; no reliable D call. Germline lookup yields CDR1 MDHEN and CDR2 SYDVKM. Trimming stripped 5 bases from V and 2 bases from J, with 10 bases between. The CDR3 is 13 residues long. This chain's CDR3 is CASSPAFAYEQYF. The CDR3 nucleotides are TGTGCCAGCAGTCCCGCTTTCGCCTACGAGCAGTACTTC.

J is TRBJ1-5 and V is TRBV6-6; no definite D call. With 5 bases removed from V and 2 bases from J, the gap between germline ends came to 13 bases. CDR1 is MNHNY and CDR2 is SVGAGI in the germline V gene (reference sequence). The length of the CDR3 is 15 residues. CDR3 nucleotides: TGTGCCAGCAGTACACGGTCAGGAGGCAATCAGCCCCAGCATTTT. Its translation is CASSTRSGGNQPQHF.